The 26 T cell receptor beta chains listed next were all sequenced from one sample in a study of cytomegalovirus exposure and HLA in healthy donors. The PCR used 60 Vbeta and 13 Jbeta primers. Assay: immunoSEQ multiplex PCR; the TCRdb copy retains only in-frame clones and omits some. The data show approximately 150,000 clones, around 82% seen once. What was sequenced was PBMCs. All receptors derive from a middle-aged man in good health and CMV-seropositive.

The rearrangement joins TRBV5-1 to TRBJ2-5; 8 positions agree with TRBD1. The junction had 12 bases not matched to a gene; V was cut back by 0 bases and J by 5 bases. Germline V gene sequence: CDR1 SGHRS, CDR2 YFSETQ. This CDR3 is built from 17 residues. CDR3 amino acids: CASSLAGAPGGTETQYF. CDR3 nucleotide sequence: TGCGCCAGCAGCTTGGCCGGAGCTCCAGGGGGCACGGAGACCCAGTACTTC.

The chain links TRBV6-5 to TRBJ2-1; 8 nucleotides align to TRBD2. Losses at the gene ends were 8 bases for V and 0 bases for J; bases not matched to a gene: 0. This CDR3 comprises 13 residues. The V gene's germline CDR1 is MNHEY and CDR2 SVGAGI. The CDR3 nucleotides are TGTGCCAGCGCGGGGGGCTCCTACAATGAGCAGTTCTTC. Its protein is CASAGGSYNEQFF.

The rearrangement joins TRBV2 to TRBJ2-5, with 8 bases fitting TRBD2. The ends lost 3 bases at V and 1 base at J; junction bases unmatched: 1. Per the germline V gene, CDR1 is SNHLY and CDR2 is FYNNEI. The CDR3 consists of 14 residues. The CDR3 protein is CASSEGTSQETQYF. The CDR3 nucleotides are TGTGCCAGCAGTGAGGGGACTAGCCAAGAGACCCAGTACTTC.

The chain links TRBV19 to TRBJ1-6; 9 bases are a match to TRBD1. This CDR3 comprises 13 residues. In germline, CDR1 is LNHDA, CDR2 SQIVND (reference sequence). The V segment lost 10 bases and the J segment 8 bases; nucleotides outside the gene matches: 6. CDR3 sequence: CATQGQGYSPLHF. For the CDR3, the DNA is TGTGCCACCCAAGGACAGGGGTATTCACCCCTCCACTTT.

V gene TRBV7-9 combines with J gene TRBJ2-1; 12 positions agree with TRBD2. This CDR3 region has 13 residues. Germline V gene sequence: CDR1 SEHNR, CDR2 FQNEAQ (reference sequence). V lost 7 bases, J lost 9 bases, and 4 bases stayed unmatched. This CDR3 is CASTWTSGVEQFF. For the CDR3, the DNA is TGTGCCAGCACCTGGACTAGCGGGGTTGAGCAGTTCTTC.

The genes are TRBV15 and TRBJ2-5, with TRBD2 identical over 16 bases. CDR3 length: 17 amino acids. The trim removed 5 bases at V and 5 bases at J, leaving 8 bases unmatched. The germline CDR1 and CDR2 sequences are LNHNV and YYDKDF (reference sequence). CDR3 DNA sequence: TGTGCCACCAGCTCCGGGACTAGCGGGGGGGCTCGGGAGACCCAGTACTTC. Amino acids: CATSSGTSGGARETQYF. Combining the CDR3 with reference TRBV15 and TRBJ2-5 gives the whole variable domain DAMVIQNPRYQVTQFGKPVTLSCSQTLNHNVMYWYQQKSSQAPKLLFHYYDKDFNNEADTPDNFQSRRPNTSFCFLDIRSPGLGDTAMYLCATSSGTSGGARETQYFGPGTRLLVL.

The chain has TRBV10-3 and TRBJ2-1, with TRBD2 matching 7 bases. Losses at the gene ends were 4 bases for V and 6 bases for J; bases not matched to a gene: 9. The CDR3 length is 15 residues. Germline V gene sequence: CDR1 ENHRY, CDR2 SYGVKD. The CDR3 region is CAISAGGLGSNEQFF. In DNA, the CDR3 is TGTGCCATCAGTGCGGGGGGATTGGGAAGCAATGAGCAGTTCTTC.

This chain joins TRBV29-1 and TRBJ1-3; D unclear. The V gene's germline CDR1 is SQVTM and CDR2 ANQGSEA. The CDR3 extends over 14 amino acids. V shed 2 bases and J shed 0 bases, with 8 bases lying between them. CDR3 sequence (DNA): TGCAGCGTTGAACTAGGTAGCTCTGGAAACACCATATATTTT. As protein: CSVELGSSGNTIYF.

The J gene is TRBJ1-2, the V gene TRBV7-2, with TRBD1 matching over 8 bases. The CDR3 is 14 residues long. Germline V gene data show CDR1 as SGHTA and CDR2 as FQGNSA. Germline trimming cut 4 bases from V and 7 bases from J; bases unmatched to any gene: 8. The CDR3 nucleotides read TGTGCCAGCAGCTCGGCCGCCAGGGGGCGTGGCTACACCTTC. As protein: CASSSAARGRGYTF.

The chain joins TRBV5-5 to TRBJ2-3; no definite D call. V lost 4 bases to trimming and J lost 5 bases, with 23 bases between them. CDR1 and CDR2 (germline): SGHKS, YYEKEE (reference sequence). The CDR3 has 17 amino acids. The CDR3 region is CASSLPAASPYGDTQYF. Here the CDR3 DNA reads TGTGCCAGCAGCCTCCCCGCGGCGTCCCCTTATGGAGATACGCAGTATTTT.

The chain uses TRBV28 and TRBJ2-5; 10 bases match TRBD1. J gave up 5 bases and V 2 bases, and 8 bases lay outside the gene matches. The length of the CDR3 is 16 residues. Germline CDR1 MDHEN, CDR2 SYDVKM. CDR3 sequence reads: CASSLIDRGRTETQYF. The CDR3 region has the DNA TGTGCCAGCAGTTTAATTGACAGGGGGCGTACGGAGACCCAGTACTTC.

The genes are TRBV7-3 and TRBJ1-5, with 8 nucleotides matching TRBD1. Germline-derived CDR1 and CDR2 are SGHTA and FQGTGA. J was trimmed by 5 bases and V by 3 bases; bases with no gene match: 6. The CDR3 runs to 15 residues. For the CDR3, the DNA is TGTGCCAGCAGCTTCTCGGGACAGGTGGATCAGCCCCAGCATTTT. It codes for CASSFSGQVDQPQHF. Drawing the rest from reference TRBV7-3 and TRBJ1-5, the complete variable domain is GAGVSQTPSNKVTEKGKYVELRCDPISGHTALYWYRQSLGQGPEFLIYFQGTGAADDSGLPNDRFFAVRPEGSVSTLKIQRTERGDSAVYLCASSFSGQVDQPQHFGDGTRLSIL.

This chain connects TRBV5-1 to TRBJ1-4, with D tentatively TRBD1 (6 bases). The CDR3 has 14 residues. V shed 4 bases and J shed 7 bases, with 14 bases lying between them. Germline V CDR1 and CDR2: SGHRS, YFSETQ. The CDR3 DNA is TGCGCCAGCAGCGGCGACAGGTGGGGTGAAAAACTGTTTTTT. Protein: CASSGDRWGEKLFF.

The rearrangement uses TRBV7-2 and TRBJ1-2, with 9 bases that match TRBD1. CDR3 length equals 16 residues. The V segment lost 1 base and the J segment 6 bases; nucleotides outside the gene matches: 9. From germline, CDR1 is SGHTA and CDR2 FQGNSA. CDR3: CASSLEGTGKEDGYTF. The CDR3 DNA reads as TGTGCCAGCAGCTTAGAAGGGACAGGGAAGGAGGATGGCTACACCTTC.

The rearrangement uses TRBV7-9 and TRBJ2-7; 13 bases are shared with TRBD2. The CDR3 is 15 residues long. CDR1 is SEHNR and CDR2 is FQNEAQ in the germline V gene (reference sequence). V was pared by 5 bases and J by 2 bases, with 3 bases of the junction left unmatched. CDR3 sequence reads: CASSPGLAGAYEQYF. The CDR3 DNA sequence: TGTGCCAGCAGCCCAGGACTAGCGGGGGCCTACGAGCAGTACTTC.

The genes are TRBV5-1 and TRBJ2-5, with 9 bases matching TRBD1. CDR1 and CDR2 from the germline V gene are SGHRS and YFSETQ. V trimming: 1 base; J trimming: 4 bases; junction bases outside the gene matches: 8. The CDR3 runs to 16 residues. This chain's CDR3 is CASSLSGTGTGETQYF. CDR3 in DNA: TGCGCCAGCAGCTTGTCCGGGACAGGGACGGGAGAGACCCAGTACTTC.

This clone came up a few times. The J gene is TRBJ2-2, the V gene TRBV5-1, with 8 bases identical to TRBD2. This CDR3 spans 15 amino acids. V was pared by 3 bases and J by 9 bases, with 10 bases of the junction left unmatched. Germline V CDR1 and CDR2: SGHRS, YFSETQ. CDR3 protein: CASSSGTRVIRELFF. The CDR3 nucleotides are TGCGCCAGCAGCTCCGGGACTAGGGTGATCCGGGAGCTGTTTTTT.

The chain links TRBV30 to TRBJ2-7, with no clear D. Germline V gene lookup returns CDR1 GTSNPN and CDR2 SVGIG (reference sequence). The length of the CDR3 is 12 residues. Trimming removed 1 base at V and 5 bases at J, with 9 bases between. The CDR3 protein is CAWSASHDEQYF. CDR3 DNA: TGTGCCTGGAGTGCCTCACACGACGAGCAGTACTTC. The full variable domain, its missing parts supplied by reference TRBV30 and TRBJ2-7, is SQTIHQWPATLVQPVGSPLSLECTVEGTSNPNLYWYRQAAGRGLQLLFYSVGIGQISSEVPQNLSASRPQDRQFILSSKKLLLSDSGFYLCAWSASHDEQYFGPGTRLTVT.

This clone was recorded once. J is TRBJ1-1 and V is TRBV6-1; D uncertain. The CDR3 extends over 13 amino acids. The V end lost 7 bases, the J end lost 1 base, and 10 bases lay between the germline ends. Germline lookup yields CDR1 MNHNS and CDR2 SASEGT. CDR3 DNA sequence: TGTGCCAGCAAGGTACAGTCGAACACTGAAGCTTTCTTT. It is translated as CASKVQSNTEAFF.

The chain links TRBV6-4 to TRBJ2-1; D is perhaps TRBD2 (6 bases). The CDR3 is made up of 13 amino acids. V was pared by 0 bases and J by 11 bases, with 11 bases between. Germline V gene data show CDR1 as MRHNA and CDR2 as SNTAGT. The CDR3 region is CASSDSVGTQQFF. The CDR3 DNA reads TGTGCCAGCAGTGACTCAGTCGGGACTCAGCAGTTCTTC.

The chain carries TRBV6-6 and TRBJ1-6; 10 bases agree with TRBD1. V lost 5 bases and J lost 0; bases outside the gene matches: 1. CDR1 and CDR2 (germline): MNHNY, SVGAGI (reference sequence). The CDR3 contains 16 residues. CDR3 region: CASSRTGGSYNSPLHF. CDR3 in DNA: TGTGCCAGCAGTAGGACAGGGGGCTCCTATAATTCACCCCTCCACTTT.

This clone was counted between two and nine times. J is TRBJ2-1 and V is TRBV5-4, with TRBD2 identical over 12 bases. The CDR3 totals 15 residues. From germline, CDR1 is SGHNT and CDR2 YYREEE (reference sequence). Trimming at V came to 4 bases and at J to 4 bases, leaving 3 bases not matched to a gene. CDR3 nucleotides: TGTGCCAGCAGCCTAGGGACTAGCGGGTACAATGAGCAGTTCTTC. Amino acid sequence: CASSLGTSGYNEQFF.

The V call is TRBV5-1, the J call TRBJ2-7; perhaps TRBD2 as D (5 bases). The CDR3 is made up of 16 amino acids. Germline V gene data show CDR1 as SGHRS and CDR2 as YFSETQ. V was shortened by 4 bases and J by 0 bases, with 17 bases between the two germline ends. CDR3 nucleotides: TGCGCCAGCAGCCCACGGGTAAGCGGCCACTCCTACGAGCAGTACTTC. It yields the protein CASSPRVSGHSYEQYF.

The V call is TRBV15, the J call TRBJ1-2; D call uncertain. Germline assignment: CDR1 LNHNV and CDR2 YYDKDF (reference sequence). Trimming pared 6 bases from V and 7 bases from J, leaving 12 bases between. The CDR3 extends over 12 amino acids. CDR3: CATSDGESGYTF. For the CDR3, the DNA is TGTGCCACCAGTGATGGGGAGAGTGGCTACACCTTC.

This chain connects TRBV7-2 to TRBJ1-3, with D perhaps TRBD1 (5 bases). Germline CDR1 SGHTA, CDR2 FQGNSA. CDR3 size: 17 residues. Trimming removed 3 bases from V and 0 bases from J, with 15 bases in between. CDR3 loop: CASSFSGGASSGNTIYF. The CDR3 nucleotides are TGTGCCAGCAGCTTCAGTGGAGGGGCGAGCTCTGGAAACACCATATATTTT.

The chain links TRBV28 to TRBJ1-1, with no clear D. The V gene's germline CDR1 is MDHEN and CDR2 SYDVKM. The CDR3 covers 16 residues. V lost 2 bases and J 3 bases, leaving 16 bases between the germline ends. This CDR3 reads CASSLIGVGRDTEAFF. The CDR3 DNA follows: TGTGCCAGCAGTTTAATCGGGGTCGGTCGGGACACTGAAGCTTTCTTT.